This TCR beta chain was found in a study of control samples from healthy donors and cancer patients. The protocol was immunoSEQ multiplex PCR, while the TCRdb copy is restricted to in-frame clones and leaves out a portion. The data show some 140,000 clones, with roughly nine tenths seen just once and around 10% held by the top ten. This clone appeared a few times. Sequencing used blood. The source is a woman aged 25 to 39 in good health.

CDR3 residues: CASTHRGNQPQHF. As DNA, the CDR3 is TGTGCCAGTACTCACAGGGGCAATCAGCCCCAGCATTTT. The gene calls are TRBV19 and TRBJ1-5; D may be TRBD1 (6 bases). With 7 bases removed from V and 2 bases from J, the gap between germline ends came to 9 bases. CDR3 size: 13 residues. The V gene's germline CDR1 is LNHDA and CDR2 SQIVND (reference sequence).